The 11 T cell receptor beta chains reported below all come from one sample, sequenced in a study of blood T cell repertoires in COVID-19. Libraries were prepared by immunoSEQ multiplex PCR; TCRdb keeps only in-frame clonotypes and omits some of them. This table holds about 200,000 clones, around 89% found once. Sequences were obtained from PBMCs or T cells enriched from blood (not recorded which). All receptors derive from a woman aged 18-35 years who had recovered from COVID-19.

J is TRBJ1-2 and V is TRBV6-1; 8 positions match TRBD1. This CDR3 spans 18 amino acids. Trimming cost V 3 bases and J 5 bases; bases outside gene matches: 17. Germline V gene sequence: CDR1 MNHNS, CDR2 SASEGT. CDR3 region: CASSDVYWRQGAWYGYTF. CDR3 in DNA: TGTGCCAGCAGTGACGTTTACTGGCGGCAGGGGGCTTGGTATGGCTACACCTTC.

The chain uses TRBV12-5 and TRBJ2-5; the match to TRBD1 covers 7 bases. The CDR3 spans 13 residues. Trimming cost V 2 bases and J 5 bases; bases outside gene matches: 2. The germline V gene encodes CDR1 LGHNT and CDR2 FRNRAP. This CDR3 is CASGLTGAETQYF. DNA of the CDR3: TGTGCTAGTGGTTTGACAGGGGCCGAGACCCAGTACTTC.

The J gene is TRBJ2-3, the V gene TRBV24-1; 10 bases are shared with TRBD2. Germline CDR1 and CDR2: KGHDR and SFDVKD. The CDR3 covers 16 residues. V lost 3 bases, J lost 6 bases, and 8 bases stayed unmatched. The CDR3 DNA reads TGTGCCACCAGTGATAGGAGCGGGGGGGCCTGGGATACGCAGTATTTT. Translated, it gives CATSDRSGGAWDTQYF.

This chain connects TRBV4-2 to TRBJ1-4, with D uncertain. The V end lost 4 bases, the J end lost 8 bases, and 14 bases lay between the germline ends. The germline CDR1 and CDR2 sequences are LGHNA and YNFKEQ. The CDR3 is made up of 14 amino acids. The CDR3 nucleotides are TGTGCCAGCAGCCCCCCGGGAAGGAGGGAAAAACTGTTTTTT. Amino acids: CASSPPGRREKLFF.

The J gene is TRBJ1-1, the V gene TRBV2; TRBD1 matches at 7 bases. After removal of 6 bases from V and 4 bases from J, the junction contained 11 bases not matched to a gene. This CDR3 contains 15 residues. The germline V gene has CDR1 SNHLY and CDR2 FYNNEI. The CDR3 sequence is CASRPTGDGSTEAFF. The CDR3 DNA follows: TGTGCCAGCAGACCTACAGGGGACGGTAGCACTGAAGCTTTCTTT.

The CDR3 region has the DNA TGCAGCGTTGACCGTGGGCAAAGTACGCAGTATTTT. This gives the protein CSVDRGQSTQYF. The chain employs TRBV29-1 and TRBJ2-3; D unclear. The CDR3 is 12 residues long. Trimming took off 3 bases at V and 8 bases at J, with 12 bases between the two ends. The germline CDR1 and CDR2 sequences are SQVTM and ANQGSEA.

The V and J genes are TRBV30 and TRBJ1-5; 8 positions match TRBD1. This CDR3 has 14 amino acids. V trimming: 3 bases; J trimming: 7 bases; junction bases outside the gene matches: 8. Germline V gene data show CDR1 as GTSNPN and CDR2 as SVGIG (reference sequence). CDR3 DNA: TGTGCCTGGAGGGGGCCAGGGGGCGACCAGCCCCAGCATTTT. Encoded protein: CAWRGPGGDQPQHF.

The genes are TRBV7-9 and TRBJ1-3, with D maybe TRBD1 (5 bases). The CDR3 runs to 16 residues. V was pared by 5 bases and J by 5 bases, with 19 bases between. In germline, CDR1 is SEHNR, CDR2 FQNEAQ (reference sequence). The CDR3 region is CASSAWFGHGRNTIYF. CDR3 DNA sequence: TGTGCCAGCAGCGCTTGGTTCGGACACGGTAGAAACACCATATATTTT.

The chain has TRBV30 and TRBJ1-2; 10 nucleotides align to TRBD1. This CDR3 spans 13 amino acids. V shed 0 bases, J shed 8 bases, and the junction held 3 bases outside the gene matches. Germline CDR1 and CDR2: GTSNPN and SVGIG (reference sequence). The CDR3 spells CAWSVGTGDGYTF. CDR3 nucleotides: TGTGCCTGGAGTGTTGGGACAGGGGACGGCTACACCTTC.

The J gene is TRBJ2-1, the V gene TRBV3-1 (or the pseudogene TRBV3-2), with D perhaps matching TRBD1 (5 bases). V shed 4 bases and J shed 0 bases, with 10 bases lying between them. CDR1 is LGHDT, CDR2 YNNKEL, per germline (reference sequence). The CDR3 length is 15 residues. Here the CDR3 DNA reads TGTGCCAGCAGCCCGACAGTAAGCTCCTACAATGAGCAGTTCTTC. This encodes CASSPTVSSYNEQFF.

This clone was detected once. The V call is TRBV27, the J call TRBJ2-5; D not resolved. This CDR3 has 11 residues. Germline V gene data show CDR1 as MNHEY and CDR2 as SMNVEV (reference sequence). V lost 5 bases, J lost 5 bases, and 6 bases lay in between. The DNA for the CDR3 is TGTGCCAGCAGTCTCCAGGAGACCCAGTACTTC. This sequence encodes CASSLQETQYF.